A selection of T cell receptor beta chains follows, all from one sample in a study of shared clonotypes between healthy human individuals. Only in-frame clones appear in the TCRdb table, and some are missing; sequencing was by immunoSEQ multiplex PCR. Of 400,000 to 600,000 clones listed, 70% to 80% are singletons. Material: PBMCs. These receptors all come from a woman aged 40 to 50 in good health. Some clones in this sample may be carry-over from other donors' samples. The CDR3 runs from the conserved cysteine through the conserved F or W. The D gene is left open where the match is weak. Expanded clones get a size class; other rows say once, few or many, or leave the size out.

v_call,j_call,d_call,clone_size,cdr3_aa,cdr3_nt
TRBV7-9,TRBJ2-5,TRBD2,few,CASSTQLAGGMETQYF,TGTGCCAGCAGCACCCAACTAGCGGGAGGGATGGAGACCCAGTACTTC
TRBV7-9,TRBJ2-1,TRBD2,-,CASSSLAGGREQFF,TGTGCCAGCAGCTCCTTAGCGGGAGGTCGTGAGCAGTTCTTC
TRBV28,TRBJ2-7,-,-,CASSLAVSEQYF,TGTGCCAGCAGTTTAGCGGTTTCCGAGCAGTACTTC
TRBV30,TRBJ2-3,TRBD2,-,CAWSSSRVPGLAGEKTQYF,TGTGCCTGGAGTAGTTCCCGTGTGCCGGGACTAGCGGGGGAGAAGACGCAGTATTTT
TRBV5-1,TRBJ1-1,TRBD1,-,CASSLDPGRGLVAFF,TGCGCCAGCAGCTTGGACCCGGGGAGGGGGCTTGTAGCTTTCTTT
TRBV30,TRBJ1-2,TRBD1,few,CAWDLGQGLFYGYTF,TGTGCCTGGGACCTAGGACAGGGTTTATTCTATGGCTACACCTTC
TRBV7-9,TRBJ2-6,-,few,CASSHRDFGANVLTF,TGTGCCAGCAGCCACCGGGACTTTGGGGCCAACGTCCTGACTTTC
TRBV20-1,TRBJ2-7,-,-,CRPRSYEQYF,TGCAGACCCCGGAGCTACGAGCAGTACTTC
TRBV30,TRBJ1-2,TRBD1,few,CAWSVQGGEGYTF,TGTGCCTGGAGTGTACAGGGGGGTGAGGGCTACACCTTC
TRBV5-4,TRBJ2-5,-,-,CASSRGSLETQYF,TGTGCCAGCAGCAGGGGCAGCCTGGAGACCCAGTACTTC
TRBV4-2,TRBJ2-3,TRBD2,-,CASSRSSGRVRSTDTQYF,TGTGCCAGCAGCCGCTCTAGCGGGCGGGTACGGAGTACAGATACGCAGTATTTT
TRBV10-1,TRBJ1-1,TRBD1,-,CASSDGQGTEAFF,TGCGCCAGCAGTGACGGACAGGGCACTGAAGCTTTCTTT
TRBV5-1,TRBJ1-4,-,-,CASSSSYGATNEKLFF,TGCGCCAGCAGCTCATCATACGGTGCAACTAATGAAAAACTGTTTTTT
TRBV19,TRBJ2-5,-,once,CASSIVTDQETQYF,TGTGCCAGTAGTATAGTCACAGATCAAGAGACCCAGTACTTC
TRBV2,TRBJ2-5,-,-,CASRAEGFGTQYF,TGTGCCAGCAGGGCCGAAGGGTTTGGAACCCAGTACTTC
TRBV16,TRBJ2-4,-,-,CASSPSRDLNIQYF,TGTGCCAGCAGCCCTTCCCGGGACTTAAACATTCAGTACTTC
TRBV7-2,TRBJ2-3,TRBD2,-,CASSSRGTSGLSF,TGTGCCAGCAGCTCCCGCGGGACTAGCGGTTTGTCTTTT
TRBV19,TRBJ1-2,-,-,CASSVDRDYGYTF,TGTGCCAGTAGCGTGGACAGAGACTATGGCTACACCTTC
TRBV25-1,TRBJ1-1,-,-,CASSEGRYAFF,TGTGCCAGCAGTGAAGGGAGGTATGCTTTCTTT
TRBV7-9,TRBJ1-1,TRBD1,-,CASSTDRQNTEAFF,TGTGCCAGCAGCACGGACAGGCAGAACACTGAAGCTTTCTTT
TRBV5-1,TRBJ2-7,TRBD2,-,CASSLPTSGSYEQYF,TGCGCCAGCAGCTTGCCCACTAGCGGGTCCTACGAGCAGTACTTC
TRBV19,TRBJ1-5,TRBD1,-,CASSSGGWGNQPQHF,TGTGCCAGTAGTTCAGGGGGCTGGGGCAATCAGCCCCAGCATTTT
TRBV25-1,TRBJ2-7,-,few,CASSEFYEQYF,TGTGCCAGCAGTGAATTTTACGAGCAGTACTTC
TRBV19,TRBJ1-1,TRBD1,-,CASSRGDRQNTEAFF,TGTGCCAGTAGTAGAGGGGACAGGCAGAACACTGAAGCTTTCTTT
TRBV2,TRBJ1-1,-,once,CASIVDRNTEAFF,TGTGCCAGCATCGTGGACAGGAACACTGAAGCTTTCTTT
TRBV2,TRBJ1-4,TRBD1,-,CASTRQGANEKLFF,TGTGCCAGCACAAGGCAGGGGGCTAATGAAAAACTGTTTTTT
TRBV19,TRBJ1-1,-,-,CASSIIGQMNTEAFF,TGTGCCAGTAGTATAATCGGTCAGATGAACACTGAAGCTTTCTTT
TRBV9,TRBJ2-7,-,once,CASSGGGEEQYF,TGTGCCAGCAGCGGTGGGGGTGAGGAGCAGTACTTC
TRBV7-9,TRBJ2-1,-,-,CASSLVADSYNEQFF,TGTGCCAGCAGCTTAGTTGCGGATTCCTACAATGAGCAGTTCTTC
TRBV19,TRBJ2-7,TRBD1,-,CASSIEQGSSYEQYF,TGTGCCAGTAGTATTGAACAGGGGAGCTCCTACGAGCAGTACTTC
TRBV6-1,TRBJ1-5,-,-,CASTQGGQPNQPQHF,TGTGCCAGCACTCAAGGTGGGCAGCCGAATCAGCCCCAGCATTTT
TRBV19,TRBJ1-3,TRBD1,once,CASIPTGVGNTIYF,TGTGCCAGTATCCCGACAGGGGTAGGAAACACCATATATTTT
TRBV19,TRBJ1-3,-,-,CASSPTGPGNTIYF,TGTGCCAGTAGCCCGACAGGTCCTGGAAACACCATATATTTT
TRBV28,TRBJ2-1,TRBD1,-,CASSLTGTGVYEQFF,TGTGCCAGCAGTCTGACCGGGACAGGGGTATATGAGCAGTTCTTC
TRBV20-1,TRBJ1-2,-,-,CSARGPYGYTF,TGCAGTGCTAGAGGACCTTATGGCTACACCTTC
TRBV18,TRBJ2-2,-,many,CASSPRAGELFF,TGTGCCAGCTCACCGCGGGCTGGGGAGCTGTTTTTT
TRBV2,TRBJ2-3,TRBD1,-,CASSDRLGQGCLF,TGTGCCAGCAGCGACAGATTGGGACAGGGATGCCTATTT
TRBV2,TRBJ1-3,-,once,CASLTEISGNTIYF,TGTGCCAGCTTGACTGAAATTAGCGGAAACACCATATATTTT
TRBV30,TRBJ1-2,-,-,CAWSVSEGGYTF,TGTGCCTGGAGTGTCTCGGAGGGCGGCTACACCTTC
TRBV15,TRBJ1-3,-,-,CATSRDAGSGNTIYF,TGTGCCACCAGCAGAGACGCCGGCTCTGGAAACACCATATATTTT
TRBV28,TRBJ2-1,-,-,CASSLFRSSYNEQFF,TGTGCCAGCAGTTTATTTCGGAGCTCCTACAATGAGCAGTTCTTC
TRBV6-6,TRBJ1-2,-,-,CASSYSQGMGGYTF,TGTGCCAGCAGTTACTCACAGGGTATGGGTGGCTACACCTTC
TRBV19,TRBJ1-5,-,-,CASSLDSNQPQHF,TGTGCCAGTAGTTTGGATAGCAATCAGCCCCAGCATTTT
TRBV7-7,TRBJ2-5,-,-,CASSLRERETQYF,TGTGCCAGCAGCTTGAGGGAGAGGGAGACCCAGTACTTC
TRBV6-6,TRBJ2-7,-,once,CASSYTGGYEQYF,TGTGCCAGCAGTTACACCGGGGGCTACGAGCAGTACTTC
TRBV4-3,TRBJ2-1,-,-,CASSPATGRGSYNEQFF,TGCGCCAGCAGCCCGGCTACAGGGCGAGGCTCCTACAATGAGCAGTTCTTC
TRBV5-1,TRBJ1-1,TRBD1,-,CASSSGTGVNTEAFF,TGCGCCAGCAGCTCCGGGACAGGGGTGAACACTGAAGCTTTCTTT
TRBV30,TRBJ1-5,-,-,CAWTRSINQPQHF,TGTGCCTGGACCCGCTCCATCAATCAGCCCCAGCATTTT
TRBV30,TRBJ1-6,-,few,CACLPGRGDSSPLHF,TGTGCCTGTCTCCCCGGGCGGGGGGACTCTTCACCCCTCCACTTT
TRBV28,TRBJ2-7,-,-,CASKGGSYEQYF,TGTGCCAGCAAAGGAGGGTCCTACGAGCAGTACTTC
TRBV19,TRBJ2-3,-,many,CASSSPGQGLYF,TGTGCCAGTAGTTCGCCGGGCCAAGGCTTGTATTTT
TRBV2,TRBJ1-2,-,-,CASSESGMDGYTF,TGTGCCAGCAGTGAGTCAGGGATGGATGGCTACACCTTC